Following are 19 T cell receptor beta chains from one sample sequenced in a study of blood T cell repertoires in COVID-19. Produced via immunoSEQ multiplex PCR; TCRdb's table is partial and in-frame only. The top ten hold about a tenth of the sample, which has approximately 200,000 clones, approximately 86% seen once. The specimen sequenced was PBMCs or T cells enriched from blood (not recorded which). The receptors derive from a man in his late teens or twenties with acute COVID-19.

This chain joins TRBV4-2 and TRBJ1-2, with D unclear. There are 17 residues in the CDR3. Germline-derived CDR1 and CDR2 are LGHNA and YNFKEQ. V was clipped by 0 bases and J by 2 bases, with 16 bases between them. Here the CDR3 DNA reads TGTGCCAGCAGCCAAGATTCAGGCCCTATAATGAACTATGGCTACACCTTC. Protein product: CASSQDSGPIMNYGYTF.

This clone is a singleton in its sample. The chain uses TRBV28 and TRBJ1-5; D call uncertain. The CDR3 runs 12 residues. V was shortened by 5 bases and J by 6 bases, with 8 bases between the two germline ends. CDR1 is MDHEN and CDR2 is SYDVKM in the germline V gene. In nucleotides, the CDR3 is TGTGCCAGCAGTGTACATTCTCAGCCCCAGCATTTT. Amino acids: CASSVHSQPQHF.

The chain couples TRBV19 to TRBJ2-1; D possibly corresponds to TRBD1 (6 bases). The CDR3 consists of 16 residues. The germline V gene has CDR1 LNHDA and CDR2 SQIVND (reference sequence). V lost 10 bases to trimming and J lost 1 base, with 20 bases between them. CDR3 nucleotides: TGTGCCACGAAAGCCCCAGGGGATGGGTCCTACAATGAGCAGTTCTTC. It is translated as CATKAPGDGSYNEQFF.

This clone was recorded once. The chain joins TRBV30 to TRBJ2-5, with D tentatively TRBD2 (6 bases). Germline-derived CDR1 and CDR2 are GTSNPN and SVGIG (reference sequence). This CDR3 is built from 14 residues. Trimming shortened V by 2 bases and J by 2 bases, and 12 bases separated the two germline ends. The CDR3 is CAWSIGLLQETQYF. The CDR3 DNA is TGTGCCTGGAGTATCGGACTACTGCAAGAGACCCAGTACTTC.

This clone was recorded a few times. The CDR3 protein is CASSQEGIYQPQHF. Written as DNA, the CDR3 is TGCGCCAGCAGCCAAGAGGGCATCTATCAGCCCCAGCATTTT. The gene calls are TRBV4-1 and TRBJ1-5; the D is unclear. The V end lost 0 bases, the J end lost 5 bases, and 8 bases lay between the germline ends. Germline values: CDR1 MGHRA, CDR2 YSYEKL. CDR3 length equals 14 residues.

The chain has TRBV21-1 and TRBJ2-3; TRBD1, the table's D call, was not compared with the DNA. TRBV21-1 is labeled a pseudogene. The CDR3 has 22 amino acids. This chain's CDR3 is CASSKAPGDRGLPLSCTDTQYF. CDR3 nucleotide sequence: TGTGCCAGCAGCAAAGCCCCTGGGGACAGGGGACTGCCCCTTTCCTGCACAGATACGCAGTATTTT.

CDR3 sequence (DNA): TGTGCCATCAGCGCGAGCGGGAGTAACACCGGGGAGCTGTTTTTT. Its protein product is CAISASGSNTGELFF. V is TRBV10-3 and J is TRBJ2-2, with 8 positions matching TRBD2. The germline CDR1 and CDR2 sequences are ENHRY and SYGVKD. The CDR3 spans 15 residues. The V segment lost 6 bases and the J segment 2 bases; nucleotides outside the gene matches: 5.

The chain carries TRBV28 and TRBJ2-2; 7 bases line up with TRBD1. The CDR3 sequence is 14 residues long. J gave up 4 bases and V 5 bases, and 4 bases lay outside the gene matches. The germline V gene encodes CDR1 MDHEN and CDR2 SYDVKM. The CDR3 here is CASSKGAGTGELFF. CDR3 nucleotide sequence: TGTGCCAGCAGTAAGGGGGCGGGCACCGGGGAGCTGTTTTTT.

This clone appeared a few times. CDR3 protein: CASSSRPGGTTSGRPYEQYF. DNA for the CDR3: TGTGCCAGCAGTTCCCGCCCGGGGGGAACGACTAGCGGGAGGCCCTACGAGCAGTACTTC. V gene TRBV27 combines with J gene TRBJ2-7; 13 bases match TRBD2. The J segment lost 2 bases and the V segment lost 4 bases, leaving 17 bases of the junction unmatched. Germline V CDR1 and CDR2: MNHEY, SMNVEV (reference sequence). CDR3 size: 20 residues.

This clone was seen more than once but under ten times. The CDR3 DNA reads TGCGCCAGCAGCCAAATAGACATGGGACTAGCGGGAGGGGAGCAGTTCTTC. It translates to CASSQIDMGLAGGEQFF. This chain joins TRBV4-1 and TRBJ2-1; TRBD2 aligns across 16 bases. The CDR3 is made up of 17 amino acids. The germline gives CDR1 MGHRA, CDR2 YSYEKL. The V segment lost 2 bases and the J segment 10 bases; nucleotides outside the gene matches: 8.

In nucleotides, the CDR3 is TGTGCCAGCAGCCTAGTCTCCTTCGGGACTAGCGGAGTGGGGGAGCTGTTTTTT. Encoded protein: CASSLVSFGTSGVGELFF. The gene calls are TRBV7-2 and TRBJ2-2; 11 bases are shared with TRBD2. The CDR3 is 18 residues long. Germline V gene sequence: CDR1 SGHTA, CDR2 FQGNSA. Unmatched junction bases numbered 16, after V lost 5 bases and J lost 8 bases.

V is TRBV6-2 or TRBV6-3 and J is TRBJ1-1; the match to TRBD1 covers 8 bases. After removal of 2 bases from V and 1 base from J, the junction contained 0 bases not matched to a gene. This CDR3 spans 14 amino acids. CDR1 and CDR2 (germline): MNHEY, SVGEGT. The CDR3 protein is CASSYGTGNTEAFF. The CDR3 nucleotides are TGTGCCAGCAGTTACGGGACAGGGAACACTGAAGCTTTCTTT.

The rearrangement uses TRBV5-4 and TRBJ1-2, with a possible D match to TRBD1 (5 bases). Germline-derived CDR1 and CDR2 are SGHNT and YYREEE (reference sequence). Between the trimmed V and J ends, which lost 0 bases and 3 bases, there was a span of 9 bases. The CDR3 is 14 residues long. The CDR3 reads CASSLGQGHYGYTF. DNA for the CDR3: TGTGCCAGCAGCTTGGGGCAGGGCCACTATGGCTACACCTTC.

The J gene is TRBJ2-3, the V gene TRBV25-1; D is perhaps TRBD1 (6 bases). V was shortened by 3 bases and J by 2 bases, with 12 bases between the two germline ends. Germline values: CDR1 MGHDK, CDR2 SYGVNS. This CDR3 region has 15 residues. The CDR3 nucleotides read TGTGCCAGCAGTGATGGGACATACTCCACAGATACGCAGTATTTT. Its protein is CASSDGTYSTDTQYF.

This rearrangement joins TRBV5-1 to TRBJ1-1; D gene ambiguous. Trimming pared 0 bases from V and 0 bases from J, leaving 9 bases between. This CDR3 contains 15 residues. Looked up from germline, CDR1 is SGHRS and CDR2 is YFSETQ. The CDR3 reads CASSLVGGMNTEAFF. The DNA of the CDR3 is TGCGCCAGCAGCTTGGTAGGAGGAATGAACACTGAAGCTTTCTTT.

The chain recombines TRBV19 with TRBJ2-3, with D possibly being TRBD2 (6 bases). The V end was cut by 1 base, the J end by 5 bases, with 7 bases between. This CDR3 has 13 residues. Germline loops: CDR1 LNHDA, CDR2 SQIVND (reference sequence). CDR3 sequence: CASSIVGGDTQYF. CDR3 in DNA: TGTGCCAGTAGTATAGTGGGAGGAGATACGCAGTATTTT.

The chain uses TRBV19 and TRBJ2-1; 7 bases are shared with TRBD1. The CDR3 length is 15 residues. Germline-derived CDR1 and CDR2 are LNHDA and SQIVND (reference sequence). V lost 7 bases and J lost 7; bases outside the gene matches: 13. This CDR3 reads CASTPDRAVGNEQFF. CDR3 nucleotides: TGTGCCAGTACCCCAGACAGGGCGGTCGGAAATGAGCAGTTCTTC.

In DNA, the CDR3 is TGTGCCAGCAGCGTAGAAATAGCCCTCCACACAGATACGCAGTATTTT. Amino acid sequence: CASSVEIALHTDTQYF. The V call is TRBV9, the J call TRBJ2-3; D call uncertain. CDR3 length equals 16 residues. Per germline, CDR1 SGDLS and CDR2 YYNGEE. V lost 0 bases and J lost 2, with 13 bases in between.

CDR3: CASSQDGTGYTDTQYF. Written as DNA, the CDR3 is TGCGCCAGCAGCCAAGATGGGACAGGGTACACAGATACGCAGTATTTT. The chain uses TRBV4-1 and TRBJ2-3; TRBD1 aligns across 9 bases. The CDR3 sequence is 16 residues long. Looked up from germline, CDR1 is MGHRA and CDR2 is YSYEKL. The V and J ends lost 0 bases and 2 bases, in that order; junction bases with no gene match: 3.